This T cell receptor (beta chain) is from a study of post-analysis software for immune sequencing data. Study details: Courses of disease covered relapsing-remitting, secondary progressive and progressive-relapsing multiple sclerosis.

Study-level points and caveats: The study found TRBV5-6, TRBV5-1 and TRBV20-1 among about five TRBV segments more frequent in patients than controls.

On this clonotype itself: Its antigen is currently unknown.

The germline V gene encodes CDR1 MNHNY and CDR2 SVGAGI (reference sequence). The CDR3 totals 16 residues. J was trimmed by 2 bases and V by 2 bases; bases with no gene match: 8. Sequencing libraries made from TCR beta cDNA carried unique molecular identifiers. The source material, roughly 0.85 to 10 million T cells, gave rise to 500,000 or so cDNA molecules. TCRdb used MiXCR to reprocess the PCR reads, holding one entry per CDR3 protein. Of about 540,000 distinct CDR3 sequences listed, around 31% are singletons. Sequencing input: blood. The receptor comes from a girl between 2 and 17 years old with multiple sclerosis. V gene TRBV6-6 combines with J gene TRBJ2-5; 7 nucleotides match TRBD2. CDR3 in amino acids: CASSYEAGVSQETQYF. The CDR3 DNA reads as TGTGCCAGCAGTTACGAGGCGGGGGTGTCACAAGAGACCCAGTACTTC.